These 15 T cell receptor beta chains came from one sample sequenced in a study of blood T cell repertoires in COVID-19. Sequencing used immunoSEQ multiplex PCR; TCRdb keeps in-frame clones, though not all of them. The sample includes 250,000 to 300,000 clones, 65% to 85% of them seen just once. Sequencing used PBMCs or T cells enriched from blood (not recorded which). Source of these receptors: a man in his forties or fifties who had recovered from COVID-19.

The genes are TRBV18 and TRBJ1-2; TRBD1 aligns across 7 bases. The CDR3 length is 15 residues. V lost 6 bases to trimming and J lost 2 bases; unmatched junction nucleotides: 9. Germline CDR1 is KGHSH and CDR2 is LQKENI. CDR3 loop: CASSPKPGQNYGYTF. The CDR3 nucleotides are TGTGCCAGCTCCCCGAAGCCGGGACAGAACTATGGCTACACCTTC.

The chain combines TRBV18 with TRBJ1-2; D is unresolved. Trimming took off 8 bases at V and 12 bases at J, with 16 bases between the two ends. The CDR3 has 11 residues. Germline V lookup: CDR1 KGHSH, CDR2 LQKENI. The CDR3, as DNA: TGTGCCAGCCCTAGAGCGGGGTGTGACACCTTC. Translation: CASPRAGCDTF.

In DNA, the CDR3 is TGTGCCTGGAGTTGGGACAGGGGAGTTAGCTACACCTTC. Protein product: CAWSWDRGVSYTF. The chain employs TRBV30 and TRBJ1-2, with TRBD1 identical over 10 bases. Germline-derived CDR1 and CDR2 are GTSNPN and SVGIG (reference sequence). The ends lost 2 bases at V and 9 bases at J; junction bases unmatched: 6. The CDR3 length is 13 residues.

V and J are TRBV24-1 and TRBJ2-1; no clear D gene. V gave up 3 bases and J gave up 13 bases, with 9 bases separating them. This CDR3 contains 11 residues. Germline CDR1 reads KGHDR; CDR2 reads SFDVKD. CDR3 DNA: TGTGCCACCAGTGATGCGCTTGAACAGTTCTTC. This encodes CATSDALEQFF.

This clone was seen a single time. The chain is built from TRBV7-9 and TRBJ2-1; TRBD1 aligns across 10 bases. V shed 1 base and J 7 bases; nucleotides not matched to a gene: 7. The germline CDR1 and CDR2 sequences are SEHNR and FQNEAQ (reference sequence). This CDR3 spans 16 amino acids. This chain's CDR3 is CASSLVSGQGMNEQFF. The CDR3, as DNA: TGTGCCAGCAGCTTAGTTTCGGGACAGGGGATGAATGAGCAGTTCTTC. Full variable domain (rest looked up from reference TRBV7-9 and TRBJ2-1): DTGVSQNPRHKITKRGQNVTFRCDPISEHNRLYWYRQTLGQGPEFLTYFQNEAQLEKSRLLSDRFSAERPKGSFSTLEIQRTEQGDSAMYLCASSLVSGQGMNEQFFGPGTRLTVL.

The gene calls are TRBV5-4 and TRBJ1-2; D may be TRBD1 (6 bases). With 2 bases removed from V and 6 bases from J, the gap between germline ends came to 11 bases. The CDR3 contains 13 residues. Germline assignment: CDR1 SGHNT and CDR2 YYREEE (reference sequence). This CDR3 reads CASSFNRANGYTF. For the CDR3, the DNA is TGTGCCAGCAGCTTCAACAGGGCAAATGGCTACACCTTC.

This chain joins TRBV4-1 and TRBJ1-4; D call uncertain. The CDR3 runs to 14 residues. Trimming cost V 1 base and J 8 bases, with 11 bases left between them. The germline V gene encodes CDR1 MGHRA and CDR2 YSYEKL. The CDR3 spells CASSQVSGPEKLFF. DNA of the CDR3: TGCGCCAGCAGCCAAGTTTCAGGCCCCGAAAAACTGTTTTTT.

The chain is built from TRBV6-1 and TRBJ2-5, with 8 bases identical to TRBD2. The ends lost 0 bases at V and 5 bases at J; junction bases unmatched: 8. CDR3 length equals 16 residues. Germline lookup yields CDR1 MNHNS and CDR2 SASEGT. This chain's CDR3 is CASSEALAGGGETQYF. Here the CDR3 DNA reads TGTGCCAGCAGTGAAGCTCTGGCGGGGGGCGGGGAGACCCAGTACTTC.

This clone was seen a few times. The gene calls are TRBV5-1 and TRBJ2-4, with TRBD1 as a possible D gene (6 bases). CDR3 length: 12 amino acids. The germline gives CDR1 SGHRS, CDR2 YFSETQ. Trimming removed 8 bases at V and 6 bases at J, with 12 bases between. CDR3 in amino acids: CASQGGANIQYF. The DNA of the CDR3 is TGCGCCAGTCAAGGGGGAGCAAACATTCAGTACTTC.

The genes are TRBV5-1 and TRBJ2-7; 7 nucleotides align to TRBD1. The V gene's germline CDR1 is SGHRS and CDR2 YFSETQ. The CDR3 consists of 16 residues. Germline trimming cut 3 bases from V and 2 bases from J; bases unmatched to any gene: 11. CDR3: CASSSAPSGQAYEQYF. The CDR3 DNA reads TGCGCCAGCAGCTCCGCCCCATCTGGACAGGCCTACGAGCAGTACTTC.

CDR3 amino acids: CASSEKSGASYNEQFF. For the CDR3, the DNA is TGCGCCAGCAGTGAGAAAAGCGGGGCATCCTACAATGAGCAGTTCTTC. This chain joins TRBV10-1 and TRBJ2-1, with 7 bases identical to TRBD2. Per germline, CDR1 WNHNN and CDR2 SYGVQD (reference sequence). Trimming took 2 bases from V and 1 from J; bases not matched to a gene: 5. This CDR3 region has 16 residues.

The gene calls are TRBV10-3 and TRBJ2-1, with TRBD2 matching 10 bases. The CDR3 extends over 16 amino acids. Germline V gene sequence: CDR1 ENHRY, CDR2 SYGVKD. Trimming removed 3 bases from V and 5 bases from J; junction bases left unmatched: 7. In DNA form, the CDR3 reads TGTGCCATCAGTGACTCTAGCGGGAGAGGGAACAATGAGCAGTTCTTC. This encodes CAISDSSGRGNNEQFF.

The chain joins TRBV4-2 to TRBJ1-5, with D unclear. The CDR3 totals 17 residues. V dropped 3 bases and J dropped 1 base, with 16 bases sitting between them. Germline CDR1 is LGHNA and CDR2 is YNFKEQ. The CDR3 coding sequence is TGTGCCAGCAGCCACGCAGAACTAGGCAAGAGCAATCAGCCCCAGCATTTT. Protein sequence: CASSHAELGKSNQPQHF.

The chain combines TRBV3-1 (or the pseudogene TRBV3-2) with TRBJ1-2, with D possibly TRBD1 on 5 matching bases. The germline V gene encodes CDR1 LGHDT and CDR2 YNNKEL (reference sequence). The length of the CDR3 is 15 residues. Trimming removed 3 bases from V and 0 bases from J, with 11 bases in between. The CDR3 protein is CASSQQGTPNYGYTF. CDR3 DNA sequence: TGTGCCAGCAGCCAGCAGGGTACACCTAACTATGGCTACACCTTC.

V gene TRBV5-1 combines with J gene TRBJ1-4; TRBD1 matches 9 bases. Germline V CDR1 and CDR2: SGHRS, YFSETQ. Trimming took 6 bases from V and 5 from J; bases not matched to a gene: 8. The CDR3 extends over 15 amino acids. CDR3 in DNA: TGCGCCAGCAACCCTGGGACAGGGTCAAATGAAAAACTGTTTTTT. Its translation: CASNPGTGSNEKLFF.